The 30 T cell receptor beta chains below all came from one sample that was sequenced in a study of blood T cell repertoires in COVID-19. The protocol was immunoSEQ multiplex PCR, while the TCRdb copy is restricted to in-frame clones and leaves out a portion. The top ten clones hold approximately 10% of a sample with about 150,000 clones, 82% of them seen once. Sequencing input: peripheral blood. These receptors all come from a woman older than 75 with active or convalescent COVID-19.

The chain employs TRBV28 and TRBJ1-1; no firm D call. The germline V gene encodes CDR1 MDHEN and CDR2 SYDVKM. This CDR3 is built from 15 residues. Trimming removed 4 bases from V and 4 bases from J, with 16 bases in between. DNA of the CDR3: TGTGCCAGCAGTTCTGAGGGCCGGGGTGTCACTGAAGCTTTCTTT. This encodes CASSSEGRGVTEAFF.

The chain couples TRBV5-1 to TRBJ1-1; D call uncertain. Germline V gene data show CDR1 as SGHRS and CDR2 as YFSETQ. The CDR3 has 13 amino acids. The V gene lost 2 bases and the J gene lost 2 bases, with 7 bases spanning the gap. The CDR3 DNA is TGCGCCAGCAGCTTTACAGCCAACACTGAAGCTTTCTTT. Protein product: CASSFTANTEAFF.

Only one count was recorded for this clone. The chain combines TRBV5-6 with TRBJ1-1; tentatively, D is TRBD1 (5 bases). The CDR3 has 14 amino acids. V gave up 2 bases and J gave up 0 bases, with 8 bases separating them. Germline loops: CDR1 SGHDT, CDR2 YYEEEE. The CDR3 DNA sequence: TGTGCCAGCAGCTTAACAGGCATGAACACTGAAGCTTTCTTT. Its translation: CASSLTGMNTEAFF.

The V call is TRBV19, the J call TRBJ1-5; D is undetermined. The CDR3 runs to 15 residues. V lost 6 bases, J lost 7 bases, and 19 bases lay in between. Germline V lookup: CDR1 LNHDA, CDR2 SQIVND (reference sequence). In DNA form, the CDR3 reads TGTGCCAGTAGCCTCCAAGCGCCGAGGGTCCAGCCCCAGCATTTT. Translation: CASSLQAPRVQPQHF.

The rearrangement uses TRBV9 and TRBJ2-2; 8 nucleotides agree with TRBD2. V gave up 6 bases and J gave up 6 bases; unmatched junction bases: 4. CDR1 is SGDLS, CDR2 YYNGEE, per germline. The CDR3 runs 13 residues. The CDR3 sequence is CASTGLGSGELFF. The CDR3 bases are TGTGCCAGCACGGGACTAGGGTCCGGGGAGCTGTTTTTT.

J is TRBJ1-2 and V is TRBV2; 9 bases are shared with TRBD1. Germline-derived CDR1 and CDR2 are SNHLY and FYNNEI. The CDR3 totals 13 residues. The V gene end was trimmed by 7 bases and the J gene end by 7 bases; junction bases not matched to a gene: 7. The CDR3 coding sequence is TGTGCCAGCATGGGACAGGGATTGTCTGGCTACACCTTC. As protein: CASMGQGLSGYTF.

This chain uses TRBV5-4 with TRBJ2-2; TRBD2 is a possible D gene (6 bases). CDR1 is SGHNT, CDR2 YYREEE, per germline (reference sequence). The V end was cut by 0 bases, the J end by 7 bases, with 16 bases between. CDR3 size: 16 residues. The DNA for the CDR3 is TGTGCCAGCAGCTTGGACGGCCTAGCGAGTGGCGGGGAGCTGTTTTTT. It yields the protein CASSLDGLASGGELFF.

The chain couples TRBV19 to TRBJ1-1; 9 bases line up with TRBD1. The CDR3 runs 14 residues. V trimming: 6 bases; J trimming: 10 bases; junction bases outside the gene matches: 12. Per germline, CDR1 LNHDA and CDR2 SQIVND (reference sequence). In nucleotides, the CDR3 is TGTGCCAGTAGCATGGCCGGGACAGGGTCCGGAGCTTTCTTT. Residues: CASSMAGTGSGAFF.

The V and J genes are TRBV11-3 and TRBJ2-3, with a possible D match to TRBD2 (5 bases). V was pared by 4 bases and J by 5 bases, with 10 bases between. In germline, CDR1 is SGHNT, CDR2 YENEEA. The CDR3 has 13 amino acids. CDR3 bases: TGTGCCAGCAGCTACGACTATGGAGATACGCAGTATTTT. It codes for CASSYDYGDTQYF.

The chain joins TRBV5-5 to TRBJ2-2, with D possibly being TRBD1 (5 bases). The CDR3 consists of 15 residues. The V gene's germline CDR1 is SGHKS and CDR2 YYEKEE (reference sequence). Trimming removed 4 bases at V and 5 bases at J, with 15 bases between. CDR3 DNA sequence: TGTGCCAGCAGCCCGATTACCAGGGTTACCGGGGAGCTGTTTTTT. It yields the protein CASSPITRVTGELFF.

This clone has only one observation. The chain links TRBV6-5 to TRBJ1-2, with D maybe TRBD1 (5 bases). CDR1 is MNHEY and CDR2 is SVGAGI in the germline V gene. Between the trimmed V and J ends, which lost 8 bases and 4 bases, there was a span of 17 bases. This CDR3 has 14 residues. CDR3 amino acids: CASRDNRSGYGYTF. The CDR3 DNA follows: TGTGCCAGCCGAGATAACAGGTCTGGCTATGGCTACACCTTC.

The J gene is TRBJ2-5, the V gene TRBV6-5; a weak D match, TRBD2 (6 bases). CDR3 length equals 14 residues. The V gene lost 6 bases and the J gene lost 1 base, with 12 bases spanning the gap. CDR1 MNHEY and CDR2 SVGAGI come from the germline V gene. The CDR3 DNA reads TGTGCCAGCAGAGGTTTCGGGGGCCAAGAGACCCAGTACTTC. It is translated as CASRGFGGQETQYF.

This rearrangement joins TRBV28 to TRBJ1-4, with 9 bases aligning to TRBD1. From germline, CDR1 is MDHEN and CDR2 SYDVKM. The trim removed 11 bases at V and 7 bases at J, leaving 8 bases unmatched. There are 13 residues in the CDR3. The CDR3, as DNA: TGTGCCTCTGAGGGGACAGGGCGTGAAAAACTGTTTTTT. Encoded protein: CASEGTGREKLFF.

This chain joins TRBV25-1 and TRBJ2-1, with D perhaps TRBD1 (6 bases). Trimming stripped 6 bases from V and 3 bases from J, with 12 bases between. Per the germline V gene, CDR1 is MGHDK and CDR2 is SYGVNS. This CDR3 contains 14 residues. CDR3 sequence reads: CASSRDTVYNEQFF. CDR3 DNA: TGTGCCAGCAGCCGGGACACGGTCTACAATGAGCAGTTCTTC.

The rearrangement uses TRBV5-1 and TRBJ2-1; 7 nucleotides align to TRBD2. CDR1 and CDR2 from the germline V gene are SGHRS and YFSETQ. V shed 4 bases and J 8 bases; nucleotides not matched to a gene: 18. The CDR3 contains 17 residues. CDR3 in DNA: TGCGCCAGCAGCGACCTAGCGGTGTTGGGAGTCAATCATGAGCAGTTCTTC. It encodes CASSDLAVLGVNHEQFF.

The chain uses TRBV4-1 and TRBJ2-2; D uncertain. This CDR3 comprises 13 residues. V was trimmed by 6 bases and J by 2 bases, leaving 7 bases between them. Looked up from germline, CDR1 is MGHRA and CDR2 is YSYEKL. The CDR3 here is CASSPVNTGELFF. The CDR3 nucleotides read TGCGCCAGCAGTCCGGTTAACACCGGGGAGCTGTTTTTT.

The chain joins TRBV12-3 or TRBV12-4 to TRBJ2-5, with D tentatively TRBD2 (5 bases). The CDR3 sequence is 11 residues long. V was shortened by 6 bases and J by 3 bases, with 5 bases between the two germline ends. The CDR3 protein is CASRREETQYF. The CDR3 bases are TGTGCCAGCAGGAGGGAAGAGACCCAGTACTTC.

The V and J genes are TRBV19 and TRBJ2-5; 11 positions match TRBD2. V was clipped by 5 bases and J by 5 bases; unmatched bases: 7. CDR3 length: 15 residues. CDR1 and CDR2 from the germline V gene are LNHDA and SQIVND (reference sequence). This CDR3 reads CASSSLAGGLETQYF. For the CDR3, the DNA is TGTGCCAGTAGTTCTTTAGCGGGAGGGCTGGAGACCCAGTACTTC.

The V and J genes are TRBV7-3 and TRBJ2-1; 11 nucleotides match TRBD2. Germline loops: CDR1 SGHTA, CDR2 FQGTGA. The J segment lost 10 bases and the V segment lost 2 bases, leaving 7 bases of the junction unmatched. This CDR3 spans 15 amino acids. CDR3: CASSLDSGRALEQFF. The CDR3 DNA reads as TGTGCCAGCAGCTTAGATAGCGGGAGGGCCTTAGAGCAGTTCTTC. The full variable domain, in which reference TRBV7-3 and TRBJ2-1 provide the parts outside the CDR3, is GAGVSQTPSNKVTEKGKYVELRCDPISGHTALYWYRQSLGQGPEFLIYFQGTGAADDSGLPNDRFFAVRPEGSVSTLKIQRTERGDSAVYLCASSLDSGRALEQFFGPGTRLTVL.

In DNA, the CDR3 is TGCGCCAGCAGCCGAAGGGGGCAAGGAAACACCATATATTTT. It is translated as CASSRRGQGNTIYF. The chain is built from TRBV4-1 and TRBJ1-3; 7 nucleotides align to TRBD1. The CDR3 has 14 amino acids. The germline V gene has CDR1 MGHRA and CDR2 YSYEKL. Germline trimming cut 4 bases from V and 4 bases from J; bases unmatched to any gene: 4.

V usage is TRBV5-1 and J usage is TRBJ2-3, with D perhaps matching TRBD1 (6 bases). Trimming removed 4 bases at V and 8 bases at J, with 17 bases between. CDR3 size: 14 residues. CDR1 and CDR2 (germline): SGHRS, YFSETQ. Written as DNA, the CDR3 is TGCGCCAGCAGCGAGAATTACAGGGACGGTACGCAGTATTTT. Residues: CASSENYRDGTQYF.

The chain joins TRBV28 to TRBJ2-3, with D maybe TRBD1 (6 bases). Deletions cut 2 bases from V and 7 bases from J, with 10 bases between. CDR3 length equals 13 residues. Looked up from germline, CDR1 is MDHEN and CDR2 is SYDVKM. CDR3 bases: TGTGCCAGCAGTTTAACAGGGCCCCATACGCAGTATTTT. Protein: CASSLTGPHTQYF.

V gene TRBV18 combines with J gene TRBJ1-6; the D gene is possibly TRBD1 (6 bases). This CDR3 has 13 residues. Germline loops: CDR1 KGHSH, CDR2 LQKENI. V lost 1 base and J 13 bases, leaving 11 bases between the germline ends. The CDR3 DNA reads TGTGCCAGCTCACCACAGCCGGACAGCCCCCTCCACTTT. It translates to CASSPQPDSPLHF.

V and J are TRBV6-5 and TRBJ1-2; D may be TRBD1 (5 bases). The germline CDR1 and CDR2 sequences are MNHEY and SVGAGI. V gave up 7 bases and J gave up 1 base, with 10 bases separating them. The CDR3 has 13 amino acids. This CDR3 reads CASIQGINYGYTF. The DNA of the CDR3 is TGTGCCAGCATCCAGGGTATTAACTATGGCTACACCTTC.

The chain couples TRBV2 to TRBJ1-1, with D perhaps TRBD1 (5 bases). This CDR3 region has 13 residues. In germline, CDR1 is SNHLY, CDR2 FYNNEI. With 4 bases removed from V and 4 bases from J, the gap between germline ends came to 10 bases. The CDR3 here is CASSATGATEAFF. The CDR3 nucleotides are TGTGCCAGCAGTGCCACTGGGGCCACTGAAGCTTTCTTT. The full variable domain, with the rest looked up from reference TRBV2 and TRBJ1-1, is EPEVTQTPSHQVTQMGQEVILRCVPISNHLYFYWYRQILGQKVEFLVSFYNNEISEKSEIFDDQFSVERPDGSNFTLKIRSTKLEDSAMYFCASSATGATEAFFGQGTRLTVV.

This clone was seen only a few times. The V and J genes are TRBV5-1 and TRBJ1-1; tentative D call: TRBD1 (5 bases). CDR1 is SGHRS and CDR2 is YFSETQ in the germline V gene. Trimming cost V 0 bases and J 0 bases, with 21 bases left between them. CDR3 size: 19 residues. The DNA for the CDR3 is TGCGCCAGCAGCTTGGAGGGCCGGGGGATATTCACCATGAACACTGAAGCTTTCTTT. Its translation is CASSLEGRGIFTMNTEAFF.

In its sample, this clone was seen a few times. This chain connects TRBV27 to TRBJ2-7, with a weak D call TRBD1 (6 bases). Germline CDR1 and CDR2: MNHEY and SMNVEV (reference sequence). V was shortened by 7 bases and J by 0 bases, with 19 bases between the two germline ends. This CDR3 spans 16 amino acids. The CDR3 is CASTGRGTGRSYEQYF. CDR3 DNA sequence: TGTGCCAGCACCGGAAGAGGAACAGGGCGCTCCTACGAGCAGTACTTC.

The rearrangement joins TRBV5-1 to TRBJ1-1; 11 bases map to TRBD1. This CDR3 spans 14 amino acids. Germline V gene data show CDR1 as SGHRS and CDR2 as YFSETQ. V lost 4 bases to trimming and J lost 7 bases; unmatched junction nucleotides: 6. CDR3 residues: CASSHGQGAGEAFF. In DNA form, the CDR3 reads TGCGCCAGCAGCCACGGACAGGGGGCTGGTGAAGCTTTCTTT.

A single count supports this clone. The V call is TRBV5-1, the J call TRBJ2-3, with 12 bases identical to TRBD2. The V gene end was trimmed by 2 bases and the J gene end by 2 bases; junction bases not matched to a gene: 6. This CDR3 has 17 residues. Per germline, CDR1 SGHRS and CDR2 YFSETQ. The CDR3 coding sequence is TGCGCCAGCAGCTTCCAAGGACTAGCGGGACCCACAGATACGCAGTATTTT. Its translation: CASSFQGLAGPTDTQYF.

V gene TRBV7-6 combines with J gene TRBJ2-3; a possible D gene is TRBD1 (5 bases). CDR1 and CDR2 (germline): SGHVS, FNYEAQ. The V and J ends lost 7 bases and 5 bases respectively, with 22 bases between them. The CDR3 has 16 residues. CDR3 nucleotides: TGTGCCAGCACCTGGACCCCAGGGCGGCCTGAAGATACGCAGTATTTT. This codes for CASTWTPGRPEDTQYF.